This TCR beta chain was identified during a study of T cell responses to AZD1222 COVID-19 vaccine. The germline V gene has CDR1 MDHEN and CDR2 SYDVKM. The CDR3 is 16 amino acids. V lost 2 bases and J lost 4; bases outside the gene matches: 9. The study, taken as a whole, reports: Across spike, vaccine-associated CD4 TCRs were found, dominant at 160-218 and 743-854. The study reported that nearly half of spike-specific TCRs target unmutated variant regions.

Profiling relied on immunoSEQ multiplex PCR, and the TCRdb table lists in-frame clones only, not all of them. The sample comprises roughly 150,000 clones, approximately 92% of which are singletons, and 2.3% rests with the top ten. Note on this clone: As yet, its antigen is unknown.

Sample: peripheral blood, taken on day 0 of AZD1222 vaccination. This chain links TRBV28 with TRBJ2-7, with TRBD2 matching over 9 bases. The sequence was collected from an adult in good health. The chain's CDR3 is CASSLRPAGGAYEQYF. As DNA, the CDR3 is TGTGCCAGCAGTTTACGGCCTGCGGGGGGGGCTTACGAGCAGTACTTC.